The clone carrying this T cell receptor (beta chain) was recorded a few times. Antigen specificity is unknown. Sorted populations all exceeded 98% purity. This record belongs to a study of beta chain features in type 1 diabetes. Overall study results and limits: Among patients with Type 1 diabetes, TCRB CDR3s were moderately but significantly shorter in every one of the four CD4+ subsets. PCR may have favored shorter templates equally in patients and controls.

Every bit of the isolated RNA underwent reverse transcription, so sequencing read expressed TCRB transcripts. The data were produced by immunoSEQ multiplex PCR, yet TCRdb's version contains in-frame clones alone and is incomplete. The data show 900,000 or so clones, with about a sixth seen just once and 0.023% held by the top ten. The clonotype comes from a woman younger than 30 in good health. The sample taken for sequencing was naive CD4+ T cells from blood.

This CDR3 is CASSLSPTSSTYEQYF. The CDR3 DNA follows: TGTGCCAGCAGCTTAAGCCCGACGTCGTCGACCTACGAGCAGTACTTC. The rearrangement joins TRBV7-2 to TRBJ2-7; no reliable D call. This CDR3 spans 16 amino acids. Germline V gives CDR1 SGHTA, CDR2 FQGNSA. V was shortened by 2 bases and J by 2 bases, with 16 bases between the two germline ends.